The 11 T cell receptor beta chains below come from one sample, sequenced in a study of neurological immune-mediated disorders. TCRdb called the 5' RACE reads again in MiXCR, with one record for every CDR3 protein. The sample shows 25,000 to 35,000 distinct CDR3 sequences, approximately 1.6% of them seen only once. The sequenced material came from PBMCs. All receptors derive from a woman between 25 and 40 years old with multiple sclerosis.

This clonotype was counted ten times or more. CDR3 bases: TGTGCCAGCAGCCGAACGGGGGGCGCCAGCGATACGCAGTATTTT. It translates to CASSRTGGASDTQYF. The rearrangement links TRBV5-6 to TRBJ2-3; D is possibly TRBD2 (7 bases). Germline V gene sequence: CDR1 SGHDT, CDR2 YYEEEE. V was cut by 4 bases and J by 6 bases, with 18 bases left in between. The CDR3 has 15 amino acids.

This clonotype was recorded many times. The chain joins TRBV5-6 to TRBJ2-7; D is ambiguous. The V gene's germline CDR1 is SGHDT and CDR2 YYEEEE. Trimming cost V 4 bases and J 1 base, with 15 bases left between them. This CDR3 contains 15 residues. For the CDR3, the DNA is TGTGCCAGCAGCGCCTTTATGCGAGCTTCCTACGAGCAGTACTTC. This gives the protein CASSAFMRASYEQYF.

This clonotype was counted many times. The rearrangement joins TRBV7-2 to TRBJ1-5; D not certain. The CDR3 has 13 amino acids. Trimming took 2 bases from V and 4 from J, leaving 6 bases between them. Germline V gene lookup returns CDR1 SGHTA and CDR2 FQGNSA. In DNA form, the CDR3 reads TGTGCCAGCAGCTTACAGCAAAATCAGCCCCAGCATTTT. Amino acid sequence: CASSLQQNQPQHF.

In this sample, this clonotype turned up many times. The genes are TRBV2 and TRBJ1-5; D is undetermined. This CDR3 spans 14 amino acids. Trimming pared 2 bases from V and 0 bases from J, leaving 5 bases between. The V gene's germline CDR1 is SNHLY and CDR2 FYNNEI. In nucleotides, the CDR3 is TGTGCCAGCAGTGAAAGGAGTAGCAATCAGCCCCAGCATTTT. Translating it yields CASSERSSNQPQHF.

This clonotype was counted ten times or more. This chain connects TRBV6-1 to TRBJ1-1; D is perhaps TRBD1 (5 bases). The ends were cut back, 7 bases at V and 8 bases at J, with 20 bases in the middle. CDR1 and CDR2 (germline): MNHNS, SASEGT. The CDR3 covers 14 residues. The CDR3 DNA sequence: TGTGCCAGCACTGATAGGGGTAAAGGGACGGAAGCTTTCTTT. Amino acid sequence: CASTDRGKGTEAFF.

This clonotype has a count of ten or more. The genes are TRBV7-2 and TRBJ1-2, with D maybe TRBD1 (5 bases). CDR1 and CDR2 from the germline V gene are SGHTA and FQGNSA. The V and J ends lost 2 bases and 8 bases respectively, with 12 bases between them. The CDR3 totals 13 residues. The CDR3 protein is CASSLIVRDGYTF. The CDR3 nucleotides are TGTGCCAGCAGCTTAATAGTAAGGGACGGCTACACCTTC.

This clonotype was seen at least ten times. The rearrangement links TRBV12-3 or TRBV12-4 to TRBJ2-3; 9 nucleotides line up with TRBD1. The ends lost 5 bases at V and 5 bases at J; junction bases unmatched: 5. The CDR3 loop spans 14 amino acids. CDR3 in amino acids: CASSLYRGRDTQYF. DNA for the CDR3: TGTGCCAGCAGTCTATACAGGGGGCGAGATACGCAGTATTTT.

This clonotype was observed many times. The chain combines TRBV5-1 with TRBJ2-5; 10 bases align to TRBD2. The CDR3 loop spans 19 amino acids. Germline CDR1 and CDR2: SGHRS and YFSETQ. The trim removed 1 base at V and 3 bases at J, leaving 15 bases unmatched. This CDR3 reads CASSLMSSSGGGWEETQYF. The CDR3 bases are TGCGCCAGCAGCTTGATGTCGTCTAGCGGGGGTGGCTGGGAAGAGACCCAGTACTTC.

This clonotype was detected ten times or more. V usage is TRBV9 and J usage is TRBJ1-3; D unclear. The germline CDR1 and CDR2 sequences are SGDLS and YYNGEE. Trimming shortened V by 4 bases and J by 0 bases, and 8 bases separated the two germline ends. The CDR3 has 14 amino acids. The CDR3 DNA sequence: TGTGCCAGCAGCCCTCGGCACTCTGGAAACACCATATATTTT. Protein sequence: CASSPRHSGNTIYF. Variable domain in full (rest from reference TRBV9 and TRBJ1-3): DSGVTQTPKHLITATGQRVTLRCSPRSGDLSVYWYQQSLDQGLQFLIQYYNGEERAKGNILERFSAQQFPDLHSELNLSSLELGDSALYFCASSPRHSGNTIYFGEGSWLTVV.

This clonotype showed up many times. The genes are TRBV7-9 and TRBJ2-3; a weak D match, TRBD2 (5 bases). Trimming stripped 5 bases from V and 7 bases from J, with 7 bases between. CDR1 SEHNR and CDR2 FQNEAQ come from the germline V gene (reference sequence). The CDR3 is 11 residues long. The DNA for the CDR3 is TGTGCCAGCAGCAAGGACTATACGCAGTATTTT. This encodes CASSKDYTQYF.

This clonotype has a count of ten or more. CDR3 coding DNA: TGTGCCAGCAGCTTAGCGCCGGGACGGTTCAATGAGCAGTTCTTC. It yields the protein CASSLAPGRFNEQFF. The chain recombines TRBV7-2 with TRBJ2-1; D assignment may be TRBD1 or TRBD2 (5 bases each). The CDR3 spans 15 residues. CDR1 and CDR2 from the germline V gene are SGHTA and FQGNSA. The V gene lost 0 bases and the J gene lost 6 bases, with 12 bases spanning the gap. The variable domain in full, completed from reference TRBV7-2 and TRBJ2-1, reads GAGVSQSPSNKVTEKGKDVELRCDPISGHTALYWYRQSLGQGLEFLIYFQGNSAPDKSGLPSDRFSAERTGGSVSTLTIQRTQQEDSAVYLCASSLAPGRFNEQFFGPGTRLTVL.